The 7 T cell receptor beta chains reported below all come from one sample, sequenced in a study of CD8 T cells in Susac syndrome. It was with random hexamers that roughly 0.45 to 1 ug RNA was reverse transcribed. TCRdb analysed the immunoSEQ multiplex PCR reads with MiXCR anew, one entry per CDR3 protein. The profile shows some 95,000 distinct CDR3 sequences, over 85% of them singletons. Sequences were obtained from CD8+ T cells from PBMCs. These receptors all come from a human donor in good health.

The rearrangement joins TRBV7-6 to TRBJ2-7, with a tentative D call TRBD1 (6 bases). Germline CDR1 and CDR2: SGHVS and FNYEAQ. V was pared by 4 bases and J by 3 bases, with 16 bases between. The CDR3 is 15 residues long. For the CDR3, the DNA is TGTGCCAGCAGCTACGAGACAGGCACCTACTACGAGCAGTACTTC. This translates into CASSYETGTYYEQYF.

The chain employs TRBV20-1 and TRBJ1-1; D is unclear. There are 13 residues in the CDR3. Deletions cut 5 bases from V and 3 bases from J, with 13 bases between. In germline, CDR1 is DFQATT, CDR2 SNEGSKA (reference sequence). The CDR3 is CSARYLGDTEAFF. CDR3 DNA sequence: TGCAGTGCTCGCTACCTCGGGGACACTGAAGCTTTCTTT.

The chain links TRBV9 to TRBJ2-3, with D tentatively TRBD1 (6 bases). This CDR3 is 14 amino acids long. CDR1 is SGDLS, CDR2 YYNGEE, per germline. V lost 1 base to trimming and J lost 6 bases, with 12 bases between them. DNA of the CDR3: TGTGCCAGCAGCGTATTCAGGGGTGGGGATACGCAGTATTTT. This sequence encodes CASSVFRGGDTQYF.

Only a few counts were recorded for this clonotype. This chain links TRBV15 with TRBJ2-7; D remains ambiguous. Germline loops: CDR1 LNHNV, CDR2 YYDKDF (reference sequence). Deletions cut 1 base from V and 3 bases from J, with 7 bases between. This CDR3 spans 13 amino acids. This CDR3 is CATSRVTYYEQYF. DNA of the CDR3: TGTGCCACCAGCAGAGTCACCTACTACGAGCAGTACTTC.

The chain has TRBV10-3 and TRBJ2-1; D may correspond to TRBD1 or TRBD2 (5 bases each). The CDR3 runs to 13 residues. Germline V gene sequence: CDR1 ENHRY, CDR2 SYGVKD. Trimming shortened V by 7 bases and J by 6 bases, and 13 bases separated the two germline ends. The CDR3 loop reads CAINEGSSNEQFF. DNA for the CDR3: TGTGCCATCAACGAGGGGTCGAGCAATGAGCAGTTCTTC.

This rearrangement joins TRBV30 to TRBJ2-7; no clear D. In germline, CDR1 is GTSNPN, CDR2 SVGIG (reference sequence). The CDR3 spans 10 residues. V was trimmed by 5 bases and J by 3 bases, leaving 5 bases between them. DNA of the CDR3: TGTGCCTGGGGTTTCTACGAGCAGTACTTC. Translated, it gives CAWGFYEQYF.

This clonotype showed up just once. This sequence joins TRBV24-1 and TRBJ2-2, with D perhaps TRBD1 or TRBD2 (6 bases each). Germline V lookup: CDR1 KGHDR, CDR2 SFDVKD. The CDR3 length is 16 residues. The V end was cut by 1 base, the J end by 6 bases, with 14 bases between. This CDR3 is CATSDFANREAGELFF. CDR3 coding DNA: TGTGCCACCAGTGATTTTGCTAACAGGGAGGCCGGGGAGCTGTTTTTT.